Listed here is a single T cell receptor (beta chain). The target of this receptor is not known. The input lacks base qualities; no much larger clone sits a single base away. Spanning cysteine to phenylalanine, the CDR3 consists of 15 amino acids. The kept DNA is CDR3 alone, 45 bases in frame from the first base. Here V drops 2 bases and J drops 2 bases, and the junction holds 2 bases not matched to any gene. For CDR1 and CDR2, the germline V gene lists SGHTA and FQGNSA. The immunoSEQ Assay, a bias-controlled multiplex PCR, was used to amplify TCRbeta CDR3 regions from genomic DNA. The original pipeline was this. Nucleated cell counts per sample were estimated from amplification of reference gene primers within the assay. Sequence reads were collapsed and filtered to measure the absolute abundance of every unique TCRbeta CDR3 rearrangement. For each sample, productive Simpson clonality was calculated by taking the square root of Simpson's diversity index across productive rearrangements. This is the immuneACCESS table as TCRdb keeps it, with only in-frame sequences that have V and J called. A part of the clones is gone; compared with another copy, unresolved V genes explain less than half, and the rest is unexplained. V and J calls and clone size are given by that table; D and trimming were obtained from the DNA. This sample holds more than 250,000 clones; around nine tenths were observed only once. The top ten hold under 3% of the sample.

Participants in the prospective study were enrolled through a virtual design, were aged about 18 to 100 years, and lived in approximately 24 United States geographic areas. To assign participants to cohorts, the prospective study relied on clinical history that participants themselves reported in a screening survey and a study questionnaire. For ImmuneRACE Cohort 3, a participant was defined as recovered based on two consecutive negative NP/OP PCR tests, clearance by a healthcare professional, or resolution of symptoms. Each participant in the prospective study had whole blood, serum and a nasopharyngeal or oropharyngeal swab collected by mobile phlebotomists. Participants in the prospective study had the option to provide additional blood draws and questionnaires over an approximately 2-month period. Blood samples from the prospective study were shipped frozen or at room temperature prior to DNA extraction.

The data were obtained in a study of blood T cell repertoires in COVID-19 (dated by TCRdb to about 2020). With regard to the full study: Samples from collaborators originated in the United States, Italy and Spain and spanned both the acute and convalescent phases of COVID-19. The prospective study material was composed of cDNA or gDNA derived from T cells, B-cell-depleted T cells, or PBMCs. Subjects who had been exposed to COVID-19, were actively infected with it, or had recovered from it provided the deeply sampled blood TCRbeta repertoires that made up the dataset. The repertoires were released in a freely available public database intended as a resource for research on the immune response to SARS-CoV-2. The samples were drawn from two sources: the first 160 participants of the ongoing ImmuneRACE study, and over 1,000 subjects contributed by 6 global collaborators. A de-identified subject ID, COVID-19 status, age in years and sex were almost always included in the sample metadata. Where available, HLA class I and class II types were taken from metadata supplied by the sample provider and were not determined by assay-based typing.

General findings and caveats noted by the study authors: The quantity of clinical and demographic metadata differed by source and by participant and was supplied without curation.

This chain joins TRBV7-2 to TRBJ2-3, and 9 bases in between align with TRBD2. The sequencing sample was made of PBMCs or T cells enriched from blood (not recorded which). The receptor's source is a woman younger than 30 who had recovered from COVID-19. The CDR3 corresponds to CASSLLAGFTDTQYF. The bases are TGTGCCAGCAGCTTACTAGCGGGGTTCACAGATACGCAGTATTTT.